The source of this T cell receptor (beta chain) is a study of molecular identifiers for immune sequencing clone quantification. Study-level information: Five aliquots were made in replicates from the RNA of around 18,000 or 91,000 naive CD8 cells, and four were sequenced.

Concerning this clonotype: The antigen is not known. An end of the junction does not agree with germline; a read error may underlie this.

Using 10%, 30% or 50% RNA, naive CD8 libraries were derived from approximately 22,000 to 940,000 sorted cells. Using its own MiXCR run on the PCR reads, TCRdb lists one record per CDR3 protein. The repertoire has 400,000 to 600,000 distinct CDR3 sequences, roughly 26% of them found once; the top ten carry around 0.79%. Findings of the study overall: A single cell's spiked Jurkat TCR RNA was reportedly detectable among roughly 1 million naive cells.

Germline V lookup: CDR1 SGHTA, CDR2 FQGNSA. The CDR3 is 16 amino acids. This TCR derives from a human donor in good health. Some libraries in this study had Jurkat cell RNA spiked in. Sequencing input: naive CD8+ T cells from blood, with Jurkat cell RNA spiked in. Subset noted: FACS-sorted CD8+CD4-CCR7+CD45RA+ naive T cells. V gene TRBV7-2 combines with J gene TRBJ2-1, with 7 bases identical to TRBD2. CDR3 region: CASSLSGGNSYNAQFF. The CDR3 DNA is TGTGCCAGCAGCTTATCCGGGGGGAACTCCTACAATGCGCAGTTCTTC. Full variable domain (remainder filled in from reference TRBV7-2 and TRBJ2-1): GAGVSQSPSNKVTEKGKDVELRCDPISGHTALYWYRQSLGQGLEFLIYFQGNSAPDKSGLPSDRFSAERTGGSVSTLTIQRTQQEDSAVYLCASSLSGGNSYNAQFFGPGTRLTVL.